A selection of T cell receptor beta chains follows, all from one sample in a study of blood T cell repertoires in COVID-19. The table came from immunoSEQ multiplex PCR; TCRdb's copy has only in-frame clones and leaves some out. Among about 310,000 clones listed, nearly 90% were seen once. The specimen was peripheral blood. Receptors originate from a woman aged 40 to 49 with COVID-19, enrolled during active disease. Each CDR3 is given with its conserved first and last residue. D genes are given only for firm matches.

D	V	J	CDR3
.	TRBV9	TRBJ2-1	CASSVSGNTYNEQFF
.	TRBV5-1	TRBJ1-1	CASRSRTENTEAFF
TRBD1	TRBV27	TRBJ1-5	CASSLKTGVQPQHF
TRBD2	TRBV7-2	TRBJ2-7	CASSELAGVGEQYF
.	TRBV14	TRBJ1-1	CASSQDLNTEAFF
TRBD2	TRBV5-5	TRBJ2-3	CASSLWPSGGPGGTDTQYF
.	TRBV30	TRBJ1-2	CAWSALQGGYTF
.	TRBV7-2	TRBJ1-5	CASSLVKGLSQPQHF
.	TRBV5-1	TRBJ1-1	CASSSQGHAEAFF
TRBD2	TRBV15	TRBJ2-5	CATGRTAGEETQYF
.	TRBV18	TRBJ1-4	CASSRGANEKLFF
TRBD1	TRBV25-1	TRBJ2-1	CASSEDRDSYNEQFF
TRBD1	TRBV5-1	TRBJ2-7	CASSLGGTGDPRAQYF
.	TRBV4-2	TRBJ2-3	CASSQEREDTQYF
.	TRBV16	TRBJ1-2	CASRTTGPNYGYTF
.	TRBV6-6	TRBJ1-1	CASSLSLTGRNTEAFF
.	TRBV10-3	TRBJ2-1	CAISVPGQGDNEQFF
.	TRBV7-2	TRBJ1-5	CASSRGLTNQPQHF
TRBD2	TRBV5-1	TRBJ2-7	CASRRAAGAYEQYF
.	TRBV4-1	TRBJ2-7	CASSQDLTVYYEQYF
TRBD2	TRBV29-1	TRBJ2-7	CSAGLTAHEQYF
.	TRBV6-6	TRBJ1-4	CASSYPGRGNEKLFF
.	TRBV4-3	TRBJ1-4	CASSNRRGGGTNEKLFF
TRBD2	TRBV3-1/TRBV3-2	TRBJ2-1	CASSPDGGGLASYNEQFF
TRBD1	TRBV5-4	TRBJ2-7	CASSLRQGSPYEQYF
TRBD2	TRBV5-1	TRBJ2-2	CASSLRTGGSNTGELFF
.	TRBV19	TRBJ1-5	CASSIAGSNQPQHF
TRBD1	TRBV27	TRBJ1-5	CASRKTGTGINQPQHF
TRBD1	TRBV7-2	TRBJ1-1	CASSYRQGITEAFF
.	TRBV7-9	TRBJ1-1	CASSLGSGVNTEAFF
TRBD1	TRBV19	TRBJ1-1	CASSKTGVNTEAFF
.	TRBV7-2	TRBJ1-2	CASSLTAGVLGYTF
TRBD1	TRBV15	TRBJ1-5	CATSGQGHQPQHF
.	TRBV28	TRBJ1-2	CASSPGQGRVYGYTF
.	TRBV28	TRBJ1-6	CASSHRRSYNSPLHF
TRBD1	TRBV28	TRBJ2-7	CASSAPGQGSYEQYF
TRBD1	TRBV10-3	TRBJ1-5	CAISEAGQGYQPQHF
TRBD1	TRBV12-5	TRBJ1-5	CASGLWTGNQPQHF
TRBD2	TRBV3-1/TRBV3-2	TRBJ2-5	CASSQAASGRQETQYF
.	TRBV27	TRBJ1-2	CASSPRGYYGYTF
.	TRBV5-1	TRBJ2-3	CASSLTRGTDTQYF
TRBD1	TRBV29-1	TRBJ1-5	CSGHPGQGSQPQHF
TRBD1	TRBV7-9	TRBJ2-6	CASSSGTGAGANVLTF
.	TRBV10-3	TRBJ2-3	CAISVGHTDTQYF
.	TRBV28	TRBJ1-2	CASSLTVYGYTF
.	TRBV6-2/TRBV6-3	TRBJ2-7	CASSYYSGAYEQYF
.	TRBV28	TRBJ1-5	CASSRHQGNSNQPQHF
.	TRBV7-2	TRBJ2-1	CASSLDDSGRQFF
.	TRBV28	TRBJ2-7	CASSFQEGMGSEQYF
TRBD1	TRBV13	TRBJ2-7	CASSSLKDRTGDSYEQYF
.	TRBV6-1	TRBJ1-1	CASSESGRTEAFF